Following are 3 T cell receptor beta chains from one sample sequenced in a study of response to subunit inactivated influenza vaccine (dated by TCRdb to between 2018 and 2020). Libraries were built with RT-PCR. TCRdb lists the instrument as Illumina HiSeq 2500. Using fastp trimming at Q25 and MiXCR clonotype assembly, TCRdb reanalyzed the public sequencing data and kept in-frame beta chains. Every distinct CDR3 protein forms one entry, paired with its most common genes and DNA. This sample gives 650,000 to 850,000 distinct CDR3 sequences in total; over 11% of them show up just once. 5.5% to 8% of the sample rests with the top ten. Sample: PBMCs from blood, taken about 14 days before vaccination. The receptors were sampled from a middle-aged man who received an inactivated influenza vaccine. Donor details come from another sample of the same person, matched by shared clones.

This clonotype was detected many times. The CDR3 DNA reads TGTGCCAGCAGCGTAACGTACCCCCTTTGGACAGGGGGGGGTCTGTATAGCAATCAGCCCCAGCATTTT. Translating it yields CASSVTYPLWTGGGLYSNQPQHF. The rearrangement uses TRBV9 and TRBJ1-5, with 10 bases lining up with TRBD1. The CDR3 length is 23 residues. Losses at the gene ends were 1 base for V and 0 bases for J; bases not matched to a gene: 22. The V gene's germline CDR1 is SGDLS and CDR2 YYNGEE.

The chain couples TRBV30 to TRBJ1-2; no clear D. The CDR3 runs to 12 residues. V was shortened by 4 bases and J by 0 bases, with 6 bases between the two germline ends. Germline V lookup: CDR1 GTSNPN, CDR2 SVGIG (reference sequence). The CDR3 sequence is CAWTSANYGYTF. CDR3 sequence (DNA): TGTGCCTGGACCTCCGCTAACTATGGCTACACCTTC.

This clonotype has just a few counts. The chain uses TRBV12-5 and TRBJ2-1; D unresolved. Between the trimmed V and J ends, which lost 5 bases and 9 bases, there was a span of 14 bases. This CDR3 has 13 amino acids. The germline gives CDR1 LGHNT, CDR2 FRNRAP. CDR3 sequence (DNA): TGTGCTAGTGGTAACGACGTAGGGATTGAGCAGTTCTTC. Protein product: CASGNDVGIEQFF.